A single sample gave rise to the 13 T cell receptor beta chains below, sequenced in a study of blood T cell repertoires in COVID-19. The protocol was immunoSEQ multiplex PCR, while the TCRdb copy is restricted to in-frame clones and leaves out a portion. Of tens of thousands of clones listed, around four fifths are singletons. Source material: peripheral blood. Receptor source: a human donor in a cohort sampled during active COVID-19.

The rearrangement links TRBV11-2 to TRBJ2-1, with unresolved D. There are 16 residues in the CDR3. V lost 5 bases, J lost 3 bases, and 17 bases lay in between. Germline V gene sequence: CDR1 SGHAT, CDR2 FQNNGV. CDR3 region: CASSAAFSRIYNEQFF. The CDR3 bases are TGTGCCAGCAGCGCCGCTTTCTCGCGGATCTACAATGAGCAGTTCTTC.

The chain couples TRBV12-5 to TRBJ2-1; TRBD2 matches 8 bases. The CDR3 extends over 17 amino acids. V shed 5 bases, J shed 8 bases, and the junction held 17 bases outside the gene matches. Germline V gives CDR1 LGHNT, CDR2 FRNRAP. CDR3 protein: CASGNQVAGLSSHEQFF. The CDR3 DNA is TGTGCTAGTGGTAACCAAGTAGCGGGACTTTCGAGCCATGAGCAGTTCTTC.

CDR3: CASSFVATSGNEQFF. CDR3 DNA sequence: TGCGCCAGCAGCTTTGTAGCCACCTCGGGCAATGAGCAGTTCTTC. V gene TRBV5-1 combines with J gene TRBJ2-1; D gene unclear. The V gene's germline CDR1 is SGHRS and CDR2 YFSETQ. The CDR3 runs to 15 residues. V lost 2 bases, J lost 6 bases, and 15 bases lay in between.

This clone occurred a few times. The gene calls are TRBV6-2 or TRBV6-3 and TRBJ1-5, with 7 bases that match TRBD1. The ends lost 2 bases at V and 2 bases at J; junction bases unmatched: 6. The CDR3 consists of 16 residues. Germline CDR1 is MNHEY and CDR2 is SVGEGT. CDR3 amino acids: CASSYPKGQGNQPQHF. The CDR3 bases are TGTGCCAGCAGTTACCCCAAAGGACAGGGCAATCAGCCCCAGCATTTT.

The chain has TRBV11-2 and TRBJ2-7, with D possibly TRBD2 on 6 matching bases. Germline-derived CDR1 and CDR2 are SGHAT and FQNNGV. The CDR3 sequence is 14 residues long. Trimming took 1 base from V and 7 from J, leaving 14 bases between them. CDR3 loop: CASSLAPLASEQYF. CDR3 DNA sequence: TGTGCCAGCAGCTTAGCCCCCCTAGCGAGTGAGCAGTACTTC.

Only a few counts were recorded for this clone. The chain combines TRBV6-2 or TRBV6-3 with TRBJ2-2, with 8 bases aligning to TRBD2. There are 16 residues in the CDR3. Germline CDR1 and CDR2: MNHEY and SVGEGT. The V segment lost 2 bases and the J segment 4 bases; nucleotides outside the gene matches: 6. CDR3 residues: CASSYGTSGFTGELFF. The CDR3 region has the DNA TGTGCCAGCAGTTACGGTACTAGCGGCTTCACCGGGGAGCTGTTTTTT.

On this clone itself: Sequence at one end of the junction differs from germline and may be a read error. The chain couples TRBV7-7 to TRBJ2-1, with 8 bases aligning to TRBD2. Germline V lookup: CDR1 SSHAT, CDR2 FNYEAQ (reference sequence). The CDR3 extends over 15 amino acids. The CDR3 DNA reads as TGTGCTAGCAGCTCGGGACTAGACTCCTACAATGAGCAGTTCTTC. It translates to CASSSGLDSYNEQFF. The complete variable domain, with remaining parts taken from reference TRBV7-7 and TRBJ2-1, reads GAGVSQSPRYKVTKRGQDVTLRCDPISSHATLYWYQQALGQGPEFLTYFNYEAQPDKSGLPSDRFSAERPEGSISTLTIQRTEQRDSAMYRCASSSGLDSYNEQFFGPGTRLTVL.

CDR3 amino acids: CASSQYLSGSYEQYF. The DNA for the CDR3 is TGTGCCAGCAGCCAGTACCTGTCAGGGTCCTACGAGCAGTACTTC. The chain couples TRBV4-2 to TRBJ2-7; TRBD1 might be the D (5 bases). Trimming removed 3 bases from V and 1 base from J, with 13 bases in between. The germline gives CDR1 LGHNA, CDR2 YNFKEQ. The CDR3 spans 15 residues.

V and J are TRBV18 and TRBJ2-6; TRBD1 agrees at 10 bases. The V segment lost 6 bases and the J segment 4 bases; nucleotides outside the gene matches: 15. This CDR3 has 19 residues. Germline loops: CDR1 KGHSH, CDR2 LQKENI. DNA for the CDR3: TGTGCCAGCTCGTTCTCGGGACAGGGGTTCCTACTGGGGGCCAACGTCCTGACTTTC. The encoded protein is CASSFSGQGFLLGANVLTF.

This clone turned up a few times. The chain is built from TRBV18 and TRBJ1-2, with 9 positions matching TRBD1. The ends lost 3 bases at V and 6 bases at J; junction bases unmatched: 8. The CDR3 consists of 15 residues. Germline assignment: CDR1 KGHSH and CDR2 LQKENI. CDR3 region: CASSPIPGTGNGYTF. CDR3 nucleotide sequence: TGTGCCAGCTCACCGATACCAGGGACAGGGAATGGCTACACCTTC. Combining the CDR3 with reference TRBV18 and TRBJ1-2 gives the whole variable domain NAGVMQNPRHLVRRRGQEARLRCSPMKGHSHVYWYRQLPEEGLKFMVYLQKENIIDESGMPKERFSAEFPKEGPSILRIQQVVRGDSAAYFCASSPIPGTGNGYTFGSGTRLTVV.

This chain uses TRBV9 with TRBJ1-6; tentatively, D is TRBD1 (5 bases). Trimming removed 0 bases at V and 5 bases at J, with 9 bases between. This CDR3 has 15 residues. Germline assignment: CDR1 SGDLS and CDR2 YYNGEE. This chain's CDR3 is CASSVAVGHNSPLHF. The CDR3 nucleotides are TGTGCCAGCAGCGTAGCGGTGGGGCATAATTCACCCCTCCACTTT.

The rearrangement joins TRBV7-8 to TRBJ1-4, with TRBD1 matching over 9 bases. Germline CDR1 SGHVS, CDR2 FQNEAQ. Germline trimming cut 2 bases from V and 7 bases from J; bases unmatched to any gene: 8. The CDR3 is 16 residues long. The CDR3 protein is CASSLSAGTGFEKLFF. The DNA of the CDR3 is TGTGCCAGCAGCTTATCTGCCGGGACAGGGTTTGAAAAACTGTTTTTT.

J is TRBJ2-6 and V is TRBV9; 8 nucleotides match TRBD1. V gave up 2 bases and J gave up 0 bases; unmatched junction bases: 1. The CDR3 is 16 residues long. Germline V gives CDR1 SGDLS, CDR2 YYNGEE. The CDR3 sequence: CASSVDRDSGANVLTF. The CDR3 bases are TGTGCCAGCAGCGTGGACAGGGACTCTGGGGCCAACGTCCTGACTTTC.